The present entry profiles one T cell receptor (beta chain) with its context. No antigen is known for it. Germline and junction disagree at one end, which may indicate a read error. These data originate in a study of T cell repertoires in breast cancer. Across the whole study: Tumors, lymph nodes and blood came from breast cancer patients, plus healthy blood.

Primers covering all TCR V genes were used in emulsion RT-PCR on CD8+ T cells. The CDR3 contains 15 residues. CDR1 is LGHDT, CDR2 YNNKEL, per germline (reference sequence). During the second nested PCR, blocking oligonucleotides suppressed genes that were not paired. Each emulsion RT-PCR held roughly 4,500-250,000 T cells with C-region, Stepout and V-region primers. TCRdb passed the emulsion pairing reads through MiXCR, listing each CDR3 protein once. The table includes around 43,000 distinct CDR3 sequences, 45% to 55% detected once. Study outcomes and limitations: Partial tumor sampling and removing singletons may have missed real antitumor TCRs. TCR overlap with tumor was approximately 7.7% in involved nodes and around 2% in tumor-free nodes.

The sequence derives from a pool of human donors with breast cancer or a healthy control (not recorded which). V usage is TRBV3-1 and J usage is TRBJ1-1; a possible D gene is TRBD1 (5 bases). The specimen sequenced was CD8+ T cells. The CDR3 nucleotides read TGTGCCAGCAGCGAAGGAGGGACGGGTAACATTGAAGCTTTCTTT. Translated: CASSEGGTGNIEAFF.